Listed below are T cell receptor beta chains from one sample, sequenced in a study of cytomegalovirus exposure and HLA in healthy donors. TCRdb's copy holds only in-frame clones and misses some; the assay was immunoSEQ multiplex PCR. The sample lists 130,000 or so clones, approximately 80% occurring once. Sequencing input: PBMCs. All receptors derive from a man aged 18 to 35 in good health and CMV-seronegative. Both conserved end residues are part of each CDR3. A D gene is named only where the DNA matches it firmly. Rows give clone size only sometimes, using once, few, many, or a class for an expanded clone.

D gene	V gene	J gene	clone size	CDR3 DNA	CDR3 protein
TRBD2	TRBV6-1	TRBJ2-1	.	TGTGCCAGCATTCTAGCGGGGGGGCCTCGTTATGAGCAGTTCTTC	CASILAGGPRYEQFF
.	TRBV5-1	TRBJ2-3	once	TGCGCCAGCAGCTTGGCCAGTGGCCGGACAGCCCCCACAGATACGCAGTATTTT	CASSLASGRTAPTDTQYF
TRBD2	TRBV6-5	TRBJ2-7	.	TGTGCCAGCAGTCCTAGCGGAGAGTACGAGCAGTACTTC	CASSPSGEYEQYF
.	TRBV6-1	TRBJ1-2	.	TGTGCCAGCAGTGAAAGCGGGCAGAATGGCTACACCTTC	CASSESGQNGYTF
TRBD1	TRBV5-6	TRBJ2-2	.	TGTGCCAGCAGCTTCGGACAGGGGACCGCGAACACCGGGGAGCTGTTTTTT	CASSFGQGTANTGELFF
TRBD2	TRBV7-2	TRBJ2-1	.	TGTGCCAGCAGCACGCTGTGGGGGCTAGCGGGGGGTGCTACAAATGAGCAGTTCTTC	CASSTLWGLAGGATNEQFF
TRBD1	TRBV5-1	TRBJ2-7	.	TGCGCCAGCAGCTTGTCAACAGGGGGCTTATCCGAGCAGTACTTC	CASSLSTGGLSEQYF
TRBD1	TRBV6-5	TRBJ2-5	.	TGTGCCAGCAGTTACGCTATTGGACAGGGATGGGAGACCCAGTACTTC	CASSYAIGQGWETQYF
.	TRBV19	TRBJ1-1	.	TGTGCCAGTAGCTCTCGGACAGAGAACACTGAAGCTTTCTTT	CASSSRTENTEAFF
.	TRBV5-1	TRBJ1-2	.	TGCGCCAGCAGCTTGGAATCTGGCAGGGGAGGGAACTATGGCTACACCTTC	CASSLESGRGGNYGYTF
TRBD2	TRBV5-1	TRBJ2-1	.	TGCGCCAGCAGCACCGGGACTAGCCAAACCCGCTGGAATGAGCAGTTCTTC	CASSTGTSQTRWNEQFF
TRBD1	TRBV19	TRBJ1-5	.	TGTGCCAGTAACACCCAGGGGGGTCGAGGTCAGCCCCAGCATTTT	CASNTQGGRGQPQHF
TRBD2	TRBV4-1	TRBJ2-5	.	TGCGCCAGCAGCCAAGATCATCTAGCGGGGGGCCAAGAGACCCAGTACTTC	CASSQDHLAGGQETQYF
TRBD1	TRBV19	TRBJ1-4	.	TGTGCCAGTAGTATGGACAGGGTAACTAATGAAAAACTGTTTTTT	CASSMDRVTNEKLFF
.	TRBV12-5	TRBJ2-7	.	TGTGCTAGTGGGTCGTCCAGGGTACATTCGGACGAGCAGTACTTC	CASGSSRVHSDEQYF
TRBD1	TRBV7-2	TRBJ1-6	.	TGTGCCAGCAGCTTAGTGGGACAGAGCTCCTATAATTCACCCCTCCACTTT	CASSLVGQSSYNSPLHF
TRBD1	TRBV5-6	TRBJ1-2	.	TGTGCCAGCAGCTTTGGACAGGGTGCGGTGGAGGATGTCTATGGCTACACCTTC	CASSFGQGAVEDVYGYTF
TRBD2	TRBV19	TRBJ2-7	.	TGTGCCAGTAGTGGCCTAGCGGAGTCCTACGAGCAGTACTTC	CASSGLAESYEQYF
.	TRBV5-1	TRBJ1-1	once	TGCGCCAGCAGCTCCCTGGACTCGCTCGGAAACACTGAAGCTTTCTTT	CASSSLDSLGNTEAFF
TRBD1	TRBV19	TRBJ1-4	.	TGTGCCAGTAGTATAGCAAGGGGGCGGGCTGAAAAACTGTTTTTT	CASSIARGRAEKLFF
.	TRBV6-5	TRBJ1-2	.	TGTGCCAGCCGAAGGAGAGGGCAGCCTAACTATGGCTACACCTTC	CASRRRGQPNYGYTF
.	TRBV5-4	TRBJ2-1	.	TGTGCCAGCAGACGTAAGCGGGGACACGGATCCGATGAGCAGTTCTTC	CASRRKRGHGSDEQFF
TRBD1	TRBV6-1	TRBJ2-7	.	TGTGCCAGCAGATCGACAGGGGGCTACGAGCAGTACTTC	CASRSTGGYEQYF
.	TRBV6-1	TRBJ2-6	.	TGTGGCACAGCCTCTGGGGCCAACGTCCTGACTTTC	CGTASGANVLTF
TRBD1	TRBV5-6	TRBJ1-1	.	TGTGCCAGCAGCTTGGGGCAGGGGGCAAACACTGAAGCTTTCTTT	CASSLGQGANTEAFF
.	TRBV19	TRBJ1-6	once	TGTGCCAGTAGTATACCGACAAGGGAGGCACCCCTCCACTTT	CASSIPTREAPLHF
.	TRBV11-3	TRBJ2-2	.	TGCGCCAGCAGCAGATCCGGGTCCGGGGTAACCGGGGAGCTGTTTTTT	CASSRSGSGVTGELFF
TRBD1	TRBV2	TRBJ2-2	once	TGTGCCAGCAATCTTTGGGGACAGGGAACCGGGGAGCTGTTTTTT	CASNLWGQGTGELFF
TRBD1	TRBV4-3	TRBJ1-2	.	TGCGCCAGCAGCCAAGAGACGCGAACAGGGGGCTCTGGCTACACCTTC	CASSQETRTGGSGYTF
.	TRBV7-3	TRBJ2-5	.	TGTGCCAGCAGCCCAGTGGGGAGGGGGACCCAAGAGACCCAGTACTTC	CASSPVGRGTQETQYF
TRBD2	TRBV10-2	TRBJ2-7	once	TGCGCCAGCAGTGGGACTAGCGGGGGTTACGAGCAGTACTTC	CASSGTSGGYEQYF
TRBD2	TRBV19	TRBJ2-3	.	TGTGCCAGTAGTATGAGGACTAGCGGGGGATTCCCTAGCACAGATACGCAGTATTTT	CASSMRTSGGFPSTDTQYF
TRBD1	TRBV6-1	TRBJ2-7	.	TGTGCCAGCAGTAGGACAGGTTTAAGCTACGAGCAGTACTTC	CASSRTGLSYEQYF
TRBD1	TRBV9	TRBJ1-3	.	TGTGCCAGCAGCGGTACAGGGGGCAGCTCTGGAAACACCATATATTTT	CASSGTGGSSGNTIYF
.	TRBV6-5	TRBJ1-1	.	TGTGCCAGCAGTTACTCTCGGCGGCGCAACACTGAAGCTTTCTTT	CASSYSRRRNTEAFF
.	TRBV4-1	TRBJ1-1	.	TGCGCCAGCAGCCAACTAACTACGGGAACTGAAGCTTTCTTT	CASSQLTTGTEAFF
TRBD2	TRBV9	TRBJ2-1	.	TGTGCCAGCAGCCTCAGCGGGGGCCCTTCCCATGAGCAGTTCTTC	CASSLSGGPSHEQFF
TRBD2	TRBV4-2	TRBJ2-5	.	TGTGCCAGCAGCACTAGCGGGGGCTACCAAGAGACCCAGTACTTC	CASSTSGGYQETQYF
TRBD1	TRBV7-9	TRBJ1-4	.	TGTGCCAGCAGCTCGACAGGGGGAAACGAAAAACTGTTTTTT	CASSSTGGNEKLFF
.	TRBV18	TRBJ1-5	.	TGTGCCAGCTCACGGGGGCTTAGCAATCAGCCCCAGCATTTT	CASSRGLSNQPQHF
TRBD2	TRBV18	TRBJ2-5	.	TGTGCCAGCTCACCCCCGGGACTAGCGGGGGTACAAGAGACCCAGTACTTC	CASSPPGLAGVQETQYF
TRBD1	TRBV19	TRBJ2-1	.	TGTGCCAGTAGTAAAGGACAGGGGCCGTTCAATGAGCAGTTCTTC	CASSKGQGPFNEQFF
.	TRBV7-3	TRBJ1-6	.	TGTGCCAGCAGCTTAATGTCGGATAATTCACCCCTCCACTTT	CASSLMSDNSPLHF
.	TRBV4-2	TRBJ1-2	.	TGTGCCAGCAGCCAAGTTGGTCTCCAGGGGCCGGGAGGCTACACCTTC	CASSQVGLQGPGGYTF
TRBD1	TRBV19	TRBJ1-1	.	TGTGCCAGTAGTCCCCGAACAGGGGAGATCATGAACACTGAAGCTTTCTTT	CASSPRTGEIMNTEAFF
.	TRBV6-4	TRBJ1-6	.	TGTGCCAGCAGTGAGGACAGAAATTCACCCCTCCACTTT	CASSEDRNSPLHF
TRBD1	TRBV2	TRBJ2-7	.	TGTGCCAGCAGTGGCCCGGGACAGGGGGCGCCTGAGCAGTACTTC	CASSGPGQGAPEQYF